The clone carrying this TCR beta chain was observed once. The antigen is undetermined. This specimen comes from a study of T cells in Graves' hyperthyroidism and ophthalmopathy. Study context: Peripheral blood was collected at initial diagnosis, before any treatment.

Study results and caveats: Ophthalmopathy got predicted by the model a median about 6.7 months before its onset. Most thyroid clonotypes expanded above 0.001 appeared in blood too.

This CDR3 spans 16 amino acids. Trimming removed 0 bases from V and 5 bases from J; junction bases left unmatched: 7. Per the germline V gene, CDR1 is SGDLS and CDR2 is YYNGEE. Template material for amplifying TCR beta CDR3 regions consisted of RNA transcripts. Using the HTBI primer set, a first-round RT-PCR was run on the TCR CDR3. TCRdb recomputed calls from the multiplex PCR reads with MiXCR, one row per CDR3 protein. This table has around 600,000 distinct CDR3 sequences, more than 14% appearing once. Material for sequencing was blood. The sequence was obtained from a woman aged 50 to 65 with Graves' ophthalmopathy. The rearrangement links TRBV9 to TRBJ2-1; 8 bases align to TRBD2. DNA of the CDR3: TGTGCCAGCAGCGTAGGGTCGGGAGGGCCAGACAATGAGCAGTTCTTC. Its translation is CASSVGSGGPDNEQFF.